The clone carrying this T cell receptor beta chain has only a few counts. Exclusion of a patient resulted from uncontrolled infection, other autoimmune disease, pregnancy or lactation. Source material for PBMCs was over 8 ml fresh peripheral blood. This sample was included in a study of T cells in Graves' hyperthyroidism and ophthalmopathy. Germline CDR1 reads SGHAT; CDR2 reads FQNNGV. V was pared by 5 bases and J by 3 bases, with 10 bases between. The CDR3 is made up of 14 amino acids. TCR beta CDR3 region amplification was performed from RNA transcripts. RT-PCR in the first round (using the HTBI primer set) targeted the TCR CDR3. A single record per CDR3 protein comes from TCRdb applying MiXCR to the multiplex PCR reads. The sample records roughly 740,000 distinct CDR3 sequences, about 15% being singletons.

Specimen: blood. The genes are TRBV11-2 and TRBJ2-2, with D unresolved. The TCR was taken from a man younger than 35 with Graves' hyperthyroidism. The CDR3 loop is CASSTPKDTGELFF. The DNA of the CDR3 is TGTGCCAGCAGCACCCCCAAGGACACCGGGGAGCTGTTTTTT.